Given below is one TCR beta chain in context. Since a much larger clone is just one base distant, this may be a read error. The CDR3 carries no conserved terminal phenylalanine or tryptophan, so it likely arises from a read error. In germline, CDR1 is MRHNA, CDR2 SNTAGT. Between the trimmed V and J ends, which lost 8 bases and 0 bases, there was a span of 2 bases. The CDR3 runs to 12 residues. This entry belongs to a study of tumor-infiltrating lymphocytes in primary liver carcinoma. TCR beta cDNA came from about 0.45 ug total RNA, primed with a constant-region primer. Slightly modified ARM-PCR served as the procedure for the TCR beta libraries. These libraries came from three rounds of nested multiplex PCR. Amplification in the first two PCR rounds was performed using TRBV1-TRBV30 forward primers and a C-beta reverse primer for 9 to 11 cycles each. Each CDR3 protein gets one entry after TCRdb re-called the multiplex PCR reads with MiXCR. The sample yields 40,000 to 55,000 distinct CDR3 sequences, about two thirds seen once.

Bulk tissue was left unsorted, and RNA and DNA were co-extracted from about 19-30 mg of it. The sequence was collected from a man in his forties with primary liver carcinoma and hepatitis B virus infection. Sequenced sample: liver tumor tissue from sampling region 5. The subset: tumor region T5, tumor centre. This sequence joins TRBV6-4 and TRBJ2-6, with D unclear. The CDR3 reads CASRSGANVLTI. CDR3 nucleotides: TGTGCCAGCCGCTCTGGGGCCAACGTCCTGACTATC.